Listed here are 32 T cell receptor beta chains from one sample, sequenced in a study of blood T cell repertoires in COVID-19. Sequencing used immunoSEQ multiplex PCR; TCRdb keeps in-frame clones, though not all of them. The sample shows hundreds of thousands of clones, more than 85% of them seen only once. Material: peripheral blood. These receptors all come from a man between 65 and 80 years old with acute or convalescent COVID-19.

The chain has TRBV5-5 and TRBJ1-1; no reliable D call. Trimming took 4 bases from V and 7 from J, leaving 14 bases between them. Germline CDR1 and CDR2: SGHKS and YYEKEE (reference sequence). This CDR3 contains 13 residues. The CDR3 reads CASSRVITHEAFF. CDR3 bases: TGTGCCAGCAGCCGGGTAATAACCCATGAAGCTTTCTTT.

The rearrangement uses TRBV7-2 and TRBJ2-7, with TRBD2 identical over 7 bases. J was trimmed by 3 bases and V by 0 bases; bases with no gene match: 2. This CDR3 is built from 14 residues. Germline V CDR1 and CDR2: SGHTA, FQGNSA. In DNA, the CDR3 is TGTGCCAGCAGCTTAGCGGGGACTAACTACGAGCAGTACTTC. Amino acid sequence: CASSLAGTNYEQYF.

The chain links TRBV21-1 to TRBJ2-7; the DNA was not compared with TRBD1, the D call given in the table. TRBV21-1 constitutes a pseudogene. This CDR3 contains 16 residues. DNA of the CDR3: TGTGCCAGCAGCAGAAAACCGGGACAGGGTTGTTACGAGCAGTACTTC. Residues: CASSRKPGQGCYEQYF.

The rearrangement uses TRBV5-1 and TRBJ1-4, with 9 bases identical to TRBD1. Unmatched junction bases numbered 2, after V lost 0 bases and J lost 5 bases. Germline assignment: CDR1 SGHRS and CDR2 YFSETQ. This CDR3 is 15 amino acids long. DNA of the CDR3: TGCGCCAGCAGCTTGGCGGGGACAGGGAATGAAAAACTGTTTTTT. Translation: CASSLAGTGNEKLFF.

V gene TRBV15 combines with J gene TRBJ1-5, with 8 bases matching TRBD1. Germline trimming cut 0 bases from V and 7 bases from J; bases unmatched to any gene: 8. The CDR3 is 16 amino acids. Per germline, CDR1 LNHNV and CDR2 YYDKDF (reference sequence). This CDR3 is CATSRDRQGARQPQHF. As DNA, the CDR3 is TGTGCCACCAGCAGAGATAGGCAGGGGGCGAGACAGCCCCAGCATTTT.

There are a few counts of this clone. The chain is built from TRBV4-1 and TRBJ2-1; D possibly corresponds to TRBD2 (5 bases). The germline V gene encodes CDR1 MGHRA and CDR2 YSYEKL. The CDR3 spans 16 residues. V was clipped by 1 base and J by 8 bases, with 18 bases between them. CDR3 region: CASSQGLFAASYEQFF. The CDR3 DNA follows: TGCGCCAGCAGCCAAGGCCTTTTCGCGGCTAGCTATGAGCAGTTCTTC.

The chain combines TRBV9 with TRBJ2-1; D is perhaps TRBD2 (7 bases). The V gene's germline CDR1 is SGDLS and CDR2 YYNGEE. V lost 0 bases, J lost 10 bases, and 23 bases lay in between. This CDR3 has 17 amino acids. The DNA of the CDR3 is TGTGCCAGCAGCGTAGGAGGGGGGGCCAGGGGCCTGACAGAGCAGTTCTTC. The encoded protein is CASSVGGGARGLTEQFF.

This chain joins TRBV18 and TRBJ2-7; D possibly corresponds to TRBD2 (6 bases). In germline, CDR1 is KGHSH, CDR2 LQKENI. The ends were cut back, 0 bases at V and 1 base at J, with 10 bases in the middle. The CDR3 has 15 amino acids. Here the CDR3 DNA reads TGTGCCAGCTCACCACCTCTGGGGACTTCCTACGAGCAGTACTTC. Amino acids: CASSPPLGTSYEQYF.

The chain uses TRBV28 and TRBJ2-1; weak D call: TRBD1 (6 bases). Germline V gives CDR1 MDHEN, CDR2 SYDVKM. The CDR3 length is 16 residues. With 4 bases removed from V and 1 base from J, the gap between germline ends came to 14 bases. CDR3 DNA sequence: TGTGCCAGCAGTTCAGATTCAGGGGTGTCCTACAATGAGCAGTTCTTC. This sequence encodes CASSSDSGVSYNEQFF. The full variable domain, completed using reference TRBV28 and TRBJ2-1, is DVKVTQSSRYLVKRTGEKVFLECVQDMDHENMFWYRQDPGLGLRLIYFSYDVKMKEKGDIPEGYSVSREKKERFSLILESASTNQTSMYLCASSSDSGVSYNEQFFGPGTRLTVL.

The V and J genes are TRBV19 and TRBJ1-5, with 9 bases identical to TRBD1. The CDR3 has 15 residues. The V segment lost 6 bases and the J segment 5 bases; nucleotides outside the gene matches: 8. Germline CDR1 is LNHDA and CDR2 is SQIVND (reference sequence). The CDR3 bases are TGTGCCAGTAGGTGGGCGGGACAGGGTGATCAGCCCCAGCATTTT. Protein product: CASRWAGQGDQPQHF.

The rearrangement joins TRBV6-5 to TRBJ2-7, with 8 bases fitting TRBD1. Germline V gene lookup returns CDR1 MNHEY and CDR2 SVGAGI. V was pared by 2 bases and J by 3 bases, with 3 bases of the junction left unmatched. The CDR3 spans 14 residues. The CDR3 DNA sequence: TGTGCCAGCAGTTACACAGACAGGGGCTACGAGCAGTACTTC. Translated: CASSYTDRGYEQYF.

The chain employs TRBV9 and TRBJ2-5, with a tentative D call TRBD1 (5 bases). Germline assignment: CDR1 SGDLS and CDR2 YYNGEE. Trimming took off 1 base at V and 3 bases at J, with 7 bases between the two ends. The CDR3 has 13 residues. This chain's CDR3 is CASSVRGKETQYF. The CDR3 DNA reads TGTGCCAGCAGCGTAAGGGGTAAAGAGACCCAGTACTTC.

The count of this clone is one. This chain links TRBV4-3 with TRBJ1-6; 7 nucleotides agree with TRBD1. The CDR3 loop spans 17 amino acids. Trimming took 1 base from V and 0 from J; bases not matched to a gene: 3. Germline values: CDR1 LGHNA, CDR2 YSLEER. The CDR3 region has the DNA TGCGCCAGCAGCCAAGGGACAGGCATCTCCTATAATTCACCCCTCCACTTT. Translating it yields CASSQGTGISYNSPLHF.

V is TRBV6-2 or TRBV6-3 and J is TRBJ2-5, with 9 bases matching TRBD1. Germline CDR1 MNHEY, CDR2 SVGEGT. This CDR3 is built from 16 residues. J lost 3 bases, V lost 4 bases, and 9 bases had no gene match. The CDR3, as DNA: TGTGCCAGCAGTTCGAGGGACAGGGCGATCGAAGAGACCCAGTACTTC. Its protein product is CASSSRDRAIEETQYF.

The V call is TRBV5-1, the J call TRBJ1-6; D may be TRBD1 (5 bases). Germline V lookup: CDR1 SGHRS, CDR2 YFSETQ. With 4 bases removed from V and 8 bases from J, the gap between germline ends came to 16 bases. The CDR3 has 15 amino acids. CDR3 DNA: TGCGCCAGCAGCCAAGGGGTTGGGTCGCATTCACCCCTCCACTTT. This translates into CASSQGVGSHSPLHF.

The gene calls are TRBV2 and TRBJ1-5; 7 bases align to TRBD1. V lost 7 bases, J lost 3 bases, and 15 bases stayed unmatched. Germline CDR1 and CDR2: SNHLY and FYNNEI. The CDR3 loop spans 17 amino acids. DNA for the CDR3: TGTGCCAGCACGTACGGGAGGGGGCGAACAGACAATCAGCCCCAGCATTTT. This sequence encodes CASTYGRGRTDNQPQHF.

The chain joins TRBV18 to TRBJ2-5; TRBD1 matches at 7 bases. The CDR3 spans 14 residues. V dropped 1 base and J dropped 5; count of bases not matched to a gene: 4. The germline V gene has CDR1 KGHSH and CDR2 LQKENI. This chain's CDR3 is CASSPLMTGETQYF. In nucleotides, the CDR3 is TGTGCCAGCTCACCACTCATGACAGGGGAGACCCAGTACTTC.

This clone showed up just a few times. The V call is TRBV7-9, the J call TRBJ2-1; D gene uncertain. Trimming took 1 base from V and 4 from J, leaving 5 bases between them. Germline CDR1 is SEHNR and CDR2 is FQNEAQ (reference sequence). This CDR3 is 13 amino acids long. Here the CDR3 DNA reads TGTGCCAGCAGCTTAGGGCAGTACAATGAGCAGTTCTTC. Amino acids: CASSLGQYNEQFF.

V is TRBV4-2 and J is TRBJ2-1, with 7 bases identical to TRBD2. J lost 0 bases, V lost 0 bases, and 2 bases had no gene match. CDR3 length equals 16 residues. Germline CDR1 LGHNA, CDR2 YNFKEQ. The CDR3 DNA is TGTGCCAGCAGCCAAGATCGGGACTACTCCTACAATGAGCAGTTCTTC. Its protein is CASSQDRDYSYNEQFF.

As concerns this clone: Additional DNA sequences in this sample encode the identical CDR3. The chain couples TRBV24-1 to TRBJ2-7; tentative D call: TRBD1 (6 bases). The germline V and J ends were trimmed by 7 bases and 6 bases, with 12 bases remaining between them. There are 12 residues in the CDR3. Per germline, CDR1 KGHDR and CDR2 SFDVKD. CDR3: CATSDGGVEQYF. The CDR3 bases are TGTGCCACCAGCGATGGGGGCGTCGAGCAGTACTTC.

J is TRBJ2-3 and V is TRBV10-3, with 7 bases matching TRBD2. Trimming removed 10 bases from V and 6 bases from J; junction bases left unmatched: 4. The CDR3 covers 11 residues. Looked up from germline, CDR1 is ENHRY and CDR2 is SYGVKD. For the CDR3, the DNA is TGTGCCAGCCGAGCGGGGGATACGCAGTATTTT. This gives the protein CASRAGDTQYF.

The gene calls are TRBV18 and TRBJ1-3; D might be TRBD1 (5 bases). CDR1 and CDR2 from the germline V gene are KGHSH and LQKENI. The V end was cut by 3 bases, the J end by 2 bases, with 17 bases between. The CDR3 is 17 amino acids. DNA of the CDR3: TGTGCCAGCTCACCGACTAGACAGAAATCAGCTGGAAACACCATATATTTT. This translates into CASSPTRQKSAGNTIYF.

This clone was recorded only once. V is TRBV2 and J is TRBJ1-3; the D gene is possibly TRBD1 (6 bases). The CDR3 has 15 residues. Germline-derived CDR1 and CDR2 are SNHLY and FYNNEI. V gave up 8 bases and J gave up 3 bases, with 17 bases separating them. The CDR3 region is CASGRGALGGNTIYF. The CDR3 DNA reads TGTGCCAGCGGGCGGGGGGCATTAGGTGGAAACACCATATATTTT.

The rearrangement links TRBV7-7 to TRBJ2-5; TRBD2 is a possible D gene (6 bases). The V gene's germline CDR1 is SSHAT and CDR2 FNYEAQ (reference sequence). The length of the CDR3 is 16 residues. V was trimmed by 5 bases and J by 1 base, leaving 17 bases between them. CDR3 DNA sequence: TGTGCCAGCAGCGTTGGAGTCGGGGGAAGCCAAGAGACCCAGTACTTC. Protein sequence: CASSVGVGGSQETQYF.

V usage is TRBV19 and J usage is TRBJ1-2; 9 bases align to TRBD1. Germline V gene lookup returns CDR1 LNHDA and CDR2 SQIVND (reference sequence). Unmatched junction bases numbered 8, after V lost 5 bases and J lost 4 bases. The CDR3 covers 15 residues. CDR3 sequence: CASSATGQGIYGYTF. In DNA, the CDR3 is TGTGCCAGTAGTGCCACGGGACAGGGAATCTATGGCTACACCTTC.

V gene TRBV11-1 combines with J gene TRBJ1-1; 7 bases align to TRBD1. The CDR3 loop spans 13 amino acids. CDR1 SGHAT and CDR2 FQDESV come from the germline V gene (reference sequence). J lost 5 bases, V lost 1 base, and 1 base had no gene match. CDR3 sequence: CASSLGDRTEAFF. As DNA, the CDR3 is TGTGCCAGCAGCTTAGGGGACAGAACTGAAGCTTTCTTT.

V and J are TRBV3-1 (or the pseudogene TRBV3-2) and TRBJ1-5, with 9 bases identical to TRBD1. Germline V lookup: CDR1 LGHDT, CDR2 YNNKEL (reference sequence). The trim removed 4 bases at V and 0 bases at J, leaving 10 bases unmatched. This CDR3 comprises 18 residues. The CDR3 nucleotides read TGTGCCAGCAGCCGAAGGGGGGGACAGGGATATAGCAATCAGCCCCAGCATTTT. It specifies CASSRRGGQGYSNQPQHF.

The rearrangement links TRBV6-2 or TRBV6-3 to TRBJ2-1, with D tentatively TRBD2 (5 bases). The V gene's germline CDR1 is MNHEY and CDR2 SVGEGT. CDR3 length: 15 residues. V lost 5 bases to trimming and J lost 0 bases, with 11 bases between them. Here the CDR3 reads CASSSGLGSYNEQFF. The CDR3 nucleotides are TGTGCCAGCAGTAGCGGTCTAGGCTCCTACAATGAGCAGTTCTTC.

The genes are TRBV19 and TRBJ2-2; 7 nucleotides line up with TRBD1. The germline V gene has CDR1 LNHDA and CDR2 SQIVND (reference sequence). J lost 6 bases, V lost 6 bases, and 10 bases had no gene match. This CDR3 spans 15 amino acids. In DNA, the CDR3 is TGTGCCAGTAGGAAGCAAACAGGGGTGGCCGGGGAGCTGTTTTTT. It yields the protein CASRKQTGVAGELFF.

The chain uses TRBV4-3 and TRBJ1-6; 7 nucleotides match TRBD1. J was trimmed by 5 bases and V by 4 bases; bases with no gene match: 5. This CDR3 has 15 residues. Per germline, CDR1 LGHNA and CDR2 YSLEER. CDR3 protein: CASSLDRTNNSPLHF. CDR3 nucleotides: TGCGCCAGCAGCCTGGACAGGACGAATAATTCACCCCTCCACTTT.

J is TRBJ2-5 and V is TRBV6-5; D is possibly TRBD2 (6 bases). The CDR3 length is 16 residues. V shed 0 bases and J shed 4 bases, with 15 bases lying between them. Germline CDR1 and CDR2: MNHEY and SVGAGI. In nucleotides, the CDR3 is TGTGCCAGCAGTTACTCTCCTGGCGGGGTCGGAGAGACCCAGTACTTC. Translating it yields CASSYSPGGVGETQYF.

The CDR3 sequence: CASSIGTSGDTQYF. In nucleotides, the CDR3 is TGTGCCAGCAGCATCGGGACTAGTGGCGATACGCAGTATTTT. This chain links TRBV7-9 with TRBJ2-3; 8 nucleotides align to TRBD2. The CDR3 length is 14 residues. Losses at the gene ends were 5 bases for V and 6 bases for J; bases not matched to a gene: 7. Germline-derived CDR1 and CDR2 are SEHNR and FQNEAQ (reference sequence).